The T cell receptor beta chain described here comes from a study of cytomegalovirus exposure and HLA in healthy donors. As for the study in general: Genotyping of 400 or so donors showed that 65% to 90% belonged to the Caucasian-associated ancestry cluster.

Study-wide findings and caveats: Accurate HLA-A and HLA-B prediction from TCR beta sequences was reported for most subjects. Among the sequence variants, a highly shared cluster was likely an artifact of sequencing.

While unrecorded immune exposures were likely, the donors were nominally healthy when sampled. CDR3 length: 16 amino acids. Germline CDR1 PRHDT, CDR2 FYEKMQ (reference sequence). Trimming left V 1 base short and J 0 bases short, with 10 bases between. PCR employed 60 Vbeta and 13 Jbeta primers. Some clones are missing from TCRdb's copy, which holds only in-frame ones; the method was immunoSEQ multiplex PCR. The sample has around 140,000 clones. Turning to this clone: Its antigen is not identified.

Sequenced input: PBMCs. This sequence originates from a middle-aged woman in good health and CMV-seronegative. The gene calls are TRBV13 and TRBJ2-1; D might be TRBD2 (7 bases). The DNA of the CDR3 is TGTGCCAGCAGCTTAGATAGGGGGGGCTCCTACAATGAGCAGTTCTTC. Encoded protein: CASSLDRGGSYNEQFF.